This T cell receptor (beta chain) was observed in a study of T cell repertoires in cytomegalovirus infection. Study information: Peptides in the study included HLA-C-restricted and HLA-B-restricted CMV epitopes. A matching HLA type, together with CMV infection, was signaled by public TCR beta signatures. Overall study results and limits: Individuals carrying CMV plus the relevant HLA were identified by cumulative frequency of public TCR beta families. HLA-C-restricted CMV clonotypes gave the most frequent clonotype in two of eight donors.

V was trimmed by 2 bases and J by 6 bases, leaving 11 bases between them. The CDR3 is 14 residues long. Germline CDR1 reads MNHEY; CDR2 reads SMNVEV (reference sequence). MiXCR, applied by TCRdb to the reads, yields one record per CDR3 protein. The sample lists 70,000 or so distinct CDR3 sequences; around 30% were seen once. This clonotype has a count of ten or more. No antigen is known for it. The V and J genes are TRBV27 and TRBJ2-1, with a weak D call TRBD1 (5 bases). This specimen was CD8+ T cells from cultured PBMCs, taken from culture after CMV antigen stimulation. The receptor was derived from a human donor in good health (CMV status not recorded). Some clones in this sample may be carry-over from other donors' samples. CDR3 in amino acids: CASSLARAGNEQFF. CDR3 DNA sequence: TGTGCCAGCAGTTTAGCCAGGGCCGGCAATGAGCAGTTCTTC.